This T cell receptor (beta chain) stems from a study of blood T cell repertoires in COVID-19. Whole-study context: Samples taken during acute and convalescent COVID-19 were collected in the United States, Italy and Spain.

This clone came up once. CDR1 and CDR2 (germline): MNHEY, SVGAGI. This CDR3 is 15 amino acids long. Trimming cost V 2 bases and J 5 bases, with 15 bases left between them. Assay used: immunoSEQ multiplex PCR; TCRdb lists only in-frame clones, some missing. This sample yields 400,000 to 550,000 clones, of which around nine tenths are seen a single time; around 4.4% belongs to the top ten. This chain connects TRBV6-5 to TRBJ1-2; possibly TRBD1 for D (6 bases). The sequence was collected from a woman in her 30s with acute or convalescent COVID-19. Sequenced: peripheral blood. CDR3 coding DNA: TGTGCCAGCAGTTACCATGGGGGCGCCCGGTATGGCTACACCTTC. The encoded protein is CASSYHGGARYGYTF.